This entry is about one T cell receptor (beta chain). This specimen belongs to a study of cytomegalovirus exposure and HLA in healthy donors. CDR1 is MNHNS and CDR2 is SASEGT in the germline V gene. Losses at the gene ends were 3 bases for V and 3 bases for J; bases not matched to a gene: 7. The CDR3 is 16 residues long. A multiplex PCR was run with 60 Vbeta primers and 13 Jbeta primers. The method was immunoSEQ multiplex PCR; TCRdb's version includes in-frame clones alone and lacks a portion of them. Found here are some 140,000 clones, about 83% of them singletons; the top ten hold approximately 4%. The receptor's source is a woman between 35 and 50 years old in good health and CMV-seronegative. The J gene is TRBJ1-4, the V gene TRBV6-1; 7 bases match TRBD1. The material sequenced was PBMCs. The CDR3 nucleotides read TGTGCCAGCAGTGACAGGGGGGTGGTTCCTAATGAAAAACTGTTTTTT. This sequence encodes CASSDRGVVPNEKLFF.